This T cell receptor (beta chain) came from a study of cytomegalovirus exposure and HLA in healthy donors. This CDR3 contains 17 residues. Sequencing used immunoSEQ multiplex PCR; TCRdb keeps in-frame clones, though not all of them. The table records 150,000 to 250,000 clones, around 84% of them present only once. The chain recombines TRBV21-1 with TRBJ2-2; the table's TRBD2 call for D was not verified on the DNA. TRBV21-1 is a pseudogene segment. The receptor was isolated from a woman between 25 and 40 years old in good health and CMV-seropositive. The sample consisted of PBMCs. The chain's CDR3 is CASSKALDWWNTGELFF. The DNA of the CDR3 is TGTGCCAGCAGCAAAGCGCTGGACTGGTGGAACACCGGGGAGCTGTTTTTT.